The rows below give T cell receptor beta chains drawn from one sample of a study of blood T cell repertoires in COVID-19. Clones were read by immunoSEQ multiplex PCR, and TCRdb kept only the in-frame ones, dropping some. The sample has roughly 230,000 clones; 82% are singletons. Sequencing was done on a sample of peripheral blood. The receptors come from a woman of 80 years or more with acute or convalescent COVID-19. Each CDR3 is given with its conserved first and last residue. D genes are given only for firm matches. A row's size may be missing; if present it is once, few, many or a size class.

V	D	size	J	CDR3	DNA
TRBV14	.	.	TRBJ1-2	CASSHGFRYGYTF	TGTGCCAGCAGCCACGGTTTCCGATATGGCTACACCTTC
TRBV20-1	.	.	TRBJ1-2	CSAHTGYGYTF	TGCAGTGCTCATACAGGTTATGGCTACACCTTC
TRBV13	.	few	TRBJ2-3	CASSLDADTRWDTQYF	TGTGCCAGCAGCTTAGATGCGGATACAAGGTGGGATACGCAGTATTTT
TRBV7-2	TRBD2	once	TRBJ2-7	CASSLVAGTYEQYF	TGTGCCAGCAGCTTAGTAGCGGGTACCTACGAGCAGTACTTC
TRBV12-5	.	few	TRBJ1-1	CASGRGPENTEAFF	TGTGCTAGTGGCCGAGGTCCAGAGAACACTGAAGCTTTCTTT
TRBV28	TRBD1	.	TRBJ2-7	CASRSGQGTYEQYF	TGTGCCAGCAGATCTGGACAGGGGACCTACGAGCAGTACTTC
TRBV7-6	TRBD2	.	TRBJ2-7	CASSLGGGSYEQYF	TGTGCCAGCAGCTTAGGCGGGGGTAGTTACGAGCAGTACTTC
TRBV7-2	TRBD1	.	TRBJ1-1	CASSLLGTGARTGAFF	TGTGCCAGCAGCTTACTAGGGACAGGGGCCCGAACTGGAGCTTTCTTT
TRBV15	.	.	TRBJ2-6	CATSREQGLTGANVLTF	TGTGCCACCAGCAGAGAGCAGGGTCTCACTGGGGCCAACGTCCTGACTTTC
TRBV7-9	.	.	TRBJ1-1	CASSRGPEVAFF	TGTGCCAGCAGCAGAGGGCCAGAGGTAGCTTTCTTT
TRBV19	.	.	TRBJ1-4	CASSIRGQKLFF	TGTGCCAGTAGTATCAGGGGTCAAAAACTGTTTTTT
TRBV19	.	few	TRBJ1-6	CASSLQGKISPLHF	TGTGCCAGTAGTCTTCAGGGGAAGATTTCACCCCTCCACTTT
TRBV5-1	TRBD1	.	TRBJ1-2	CASSLNPGTGPYGYTF	TGCGCCAGCAGCCTAAACCCCGGGACAGGGCCTTATGGCTACACCTTC
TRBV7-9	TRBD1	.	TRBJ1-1	CASSLGQGEAFF	TGTGCCAGCAGCTTAGGACAGGGGGAAGCTTTCTTT
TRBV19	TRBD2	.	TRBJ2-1	CASSSSGVGGINEQFF	TGTGCCAGTAGTTCTAGCGGGGTCGGAGGAATCAATGAGCAGTTCTTC
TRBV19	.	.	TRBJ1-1	CASSNTPGNTEAFF	TGTGCCAGTAGTAACACCCCGGGGAACACTGAAGCTTTCTTT
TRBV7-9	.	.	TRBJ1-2	CASSFGQASIYGYTF	TGTGCCAGCAGCTTTGGACAAGCCTCGATTTATGGCTACACCTTC
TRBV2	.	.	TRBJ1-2	CASSAVNYGYTF	TGTGCCAGCAGTGCAGTTAACTATGGCTACACCTTC
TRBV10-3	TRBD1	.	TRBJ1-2	CAISEDRLTDGYTF	TGTGCCATCAGCGAGGACAGGTTGACGGACGGCTACACCTTC
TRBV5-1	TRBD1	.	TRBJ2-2	CASSLTGGDTGELFF	TGCGCCAGCAGCCTGACAGGGGGGGACACCGGGGAGCTGTTTTTT
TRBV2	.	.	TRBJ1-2	CASSARTEVYGYTF	TGTGCCAGCAGTGCTAGGACAGAGGTCTATGGCTACACCTTC
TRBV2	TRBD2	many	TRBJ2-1	CASRLAIEQFF	TGTGCCAGCAGACTAGCGATTGAGCAGTTCTTC
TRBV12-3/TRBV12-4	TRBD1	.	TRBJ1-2	CASSFTGVNGYTF	TGTGCCAGCAGTTTCACAGGGGTTAATGGCTACACCTTC
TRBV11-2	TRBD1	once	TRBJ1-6	CASSPPGQGSKSLHF	TGTGCCAGCAGCCCGCCGGGACAGGGAAGTAAGTCCCTCCACTTT
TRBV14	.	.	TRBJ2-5	CASSQDGGKETQYF	TGTGCCAGCAGCCAAGACGGCGGGAAAGAGACCCAGTACTTC
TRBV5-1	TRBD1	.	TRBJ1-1	CASSLTGTGGMNTEAFF	TGCGCCAGCAGCTTGACCGGGACAGGGGGCATGAACACTGAAGCTTTCTTT
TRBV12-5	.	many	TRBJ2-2	CASVQTVTSNTGELFF	TGTGCTAGTGTACAGACCGTCACCTCAAACACCGGGGAGCTGTTTTTT
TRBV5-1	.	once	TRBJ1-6	CASSLEGDKNSPLHF	TGCGCCAGCAGCTTGGAAGGGGACAAGAATTCACCCCTCCACTTT
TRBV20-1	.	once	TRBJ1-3	CSAGRANTIYF	TGCAGTGCTGGGAGGGCGAACACCATATATTTT
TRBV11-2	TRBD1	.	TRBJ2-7	CASSLDRTGSGYEQYF	TGTGCCAGCAGCTTAGATAGGACAGGGAGTGGGTACGAGCAGTACTTC
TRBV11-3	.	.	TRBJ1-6	CASSLDRGWSPLHF	TGTGCCAGCAGCTTAGATAGGGGATGGTCACCCCTCCACTTT
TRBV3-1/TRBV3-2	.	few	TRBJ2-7	CASSQVLYEQYF	TGTGCCAGCAGCCAAGTCCTCTACGAGCAGTACTTC
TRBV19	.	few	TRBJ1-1	CASSMGGLAGTDTEAFF	TGTGCCAGTAGTATGGGGGGACTCGCGGGGACGGACACTGAAGCTTTCTTT
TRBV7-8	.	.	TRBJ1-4	CASSLARQANEKLFF	TGTGCCAGCAGCTTAGCGCGACAGGCCAATGAAAAACTGTTTTTT
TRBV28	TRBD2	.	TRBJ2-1	CASRSRGGLSYNEQFF	TGTGCCAGCAGATCACGGGGGGGTCTCTCCTACAATGAGCAGTTCTTC
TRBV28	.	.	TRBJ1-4	CASSFGGRRNEKLFF	TGTGCCAGCAGTTTTGGGGGCCGGAGGAATGAAAAACTGTTTTTT
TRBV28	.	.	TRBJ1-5	CASRVGTNQPQHF	TGTGCCAGCAGGGTGGGGACAAATCAGCCCCAGCATTTT
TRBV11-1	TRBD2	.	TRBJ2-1	CASSPGLAGGEQFF	TGTGCCAGCAGTCCGGGACTAGCGGGGGGCGAGCAGTTCTTC
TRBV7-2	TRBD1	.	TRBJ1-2	CASSLEGTGMYGYTF	TGTGCCAGCAGCTTAGAAGGGACAGGGATGTATGGCTACACCTTC
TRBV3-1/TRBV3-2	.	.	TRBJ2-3	CASSQVGGGPADTQYF	TGTGCCAGCAGCCAAGTGGGGGGGGGCCCCGCAGATACGCAGTATTTT
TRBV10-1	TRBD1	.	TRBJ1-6	CASRGQDNSPLHF	TGCGCCAGCAGAGGACAGGATAATTCACCCCTCCACTTT
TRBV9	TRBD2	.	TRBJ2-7	CASSRTSGGPFEQYF	TGTGCCAGCAGTCGGACTAGCGGGGGCCCCTTCGAGCAGTACTTC
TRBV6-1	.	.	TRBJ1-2	CASSDPGGVYGYTF	TGTGCCAGCAGTGATCCCGGGGGGGTCTATGGCTACACCTTC
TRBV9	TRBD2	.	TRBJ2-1	CASSVEILAGVHNEQFF	TGTGCCAGCAGCGTAGAAATTTTAGCGGGGGTCCACAATGAGCAGTTCTTC
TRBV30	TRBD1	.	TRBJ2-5	CAWAGQGETQYF	TGTGCCTGGGCGGGACAGGGGGAGACCCAGTACTTC
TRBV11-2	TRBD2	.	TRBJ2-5	CASTLAGVQETQYF	TGTGCCAGCACCCTAGCGGGGGTACAAGAGACCCAGTACTTC
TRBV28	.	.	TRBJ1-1	CASEGLTEAFF	TGTGCCAGCGAGGGACTCACTGAAGCTTTCTTT
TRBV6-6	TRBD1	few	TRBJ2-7	CASSSQGVGQYF	TGTGCCAGCAGTTCACAGGGGGTCGGGCAGTACTTC
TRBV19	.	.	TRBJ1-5	CASSMNPGAPGPQHF	TGTGCCAGTAGTATGAACCCAGGGGCCCCAGGGCCCCAGCATTTT
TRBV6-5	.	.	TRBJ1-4	CASRVGQPTNEKLFF	TGTGCCAGCAGGGTGGGCCAGCCAACTAATGAAAAACTGTTTTTT
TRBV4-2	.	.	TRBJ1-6	CASSQDRRGLNLFSPLHF	TGTGCCAGCAGCCAAGATAGGCGGGGCCTTAACCTTTTTTCACCCCTCCACTTT
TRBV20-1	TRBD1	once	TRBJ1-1	CSATLDRGAFF	TGCAGTGCTACCTTGGACAGGGGGGCTTTCTTT
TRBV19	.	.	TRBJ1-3	CASSIAVLSGNTIYF	TGTGCCAGTAGTATTGCAGTGCTCTCTGGAAACACCATATATTTT
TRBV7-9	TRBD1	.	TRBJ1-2	CASSLGGTGHRLLSYTF	TGTGCCAGCAGCTTAGGAGGGACAGGGCACCGACTTTTGAGCTACACCTTC
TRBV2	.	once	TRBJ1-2	CASSPGIPYGYTF	TGTGCCAGCAGTCCCGGGATTCCTTATGGCTACACCTTC
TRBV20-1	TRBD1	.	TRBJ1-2	CSASTGGIRYGYTF	TGCAGTGCTAGTACAGGGGGGATCCGCTATGGCTACACCTTC
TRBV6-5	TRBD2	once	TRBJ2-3	CASSWGLGSTDTQYF	TGTGCCAGCAGTTGGGGACTAGGCAGCACAGATACGCAGTATTTT
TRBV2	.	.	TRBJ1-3	CASRAALSGNTIYF	TGTGCCAGCAGGGCGGCCTTGTCTGGAAACACCATATATTTT
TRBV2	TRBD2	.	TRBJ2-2	CASSELRGDGELFF	TGTGCCAGCAGTGAACTTCGGGGGGACGGGGAGCTGTTTTTT
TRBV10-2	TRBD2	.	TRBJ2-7	CASSETSGDYEQYF	TGCGCCAGCAGTGAAACTAGCGGAGACTACGAGCAGTACTTC